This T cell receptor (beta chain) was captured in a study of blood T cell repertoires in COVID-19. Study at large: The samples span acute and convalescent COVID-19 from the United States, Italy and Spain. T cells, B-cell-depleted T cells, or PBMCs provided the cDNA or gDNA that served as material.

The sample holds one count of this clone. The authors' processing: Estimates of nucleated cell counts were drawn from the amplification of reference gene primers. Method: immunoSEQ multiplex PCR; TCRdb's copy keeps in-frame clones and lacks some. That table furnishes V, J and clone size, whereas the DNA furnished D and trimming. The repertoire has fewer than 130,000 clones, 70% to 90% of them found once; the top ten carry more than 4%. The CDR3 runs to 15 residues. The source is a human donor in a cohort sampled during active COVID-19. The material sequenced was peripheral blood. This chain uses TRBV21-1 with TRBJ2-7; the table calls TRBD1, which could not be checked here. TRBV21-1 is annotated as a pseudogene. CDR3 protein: CASSNRTGKAYEQYF. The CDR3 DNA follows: TGTGCCAGCAGCAATCGGACAGGTAAGGCCTACGAGCAGTACTTC.